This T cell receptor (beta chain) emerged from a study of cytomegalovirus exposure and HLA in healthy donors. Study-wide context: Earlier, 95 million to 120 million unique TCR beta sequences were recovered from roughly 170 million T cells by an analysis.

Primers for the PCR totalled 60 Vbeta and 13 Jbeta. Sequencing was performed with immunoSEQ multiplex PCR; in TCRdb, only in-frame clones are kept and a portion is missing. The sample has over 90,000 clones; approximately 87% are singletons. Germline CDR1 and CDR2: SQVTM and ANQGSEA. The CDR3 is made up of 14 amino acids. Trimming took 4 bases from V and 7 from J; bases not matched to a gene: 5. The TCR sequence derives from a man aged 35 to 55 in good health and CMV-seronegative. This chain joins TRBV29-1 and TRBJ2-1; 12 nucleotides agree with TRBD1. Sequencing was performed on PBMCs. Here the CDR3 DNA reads TGCAGCGTTGTTGGGACAGGGGGCAGGAATGAGCAGTTCTTC. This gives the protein CSVVGTGGRNEQFF.